The 13 T cell receptor beta chains below were found in one sample sequenced in a study of molecular identifiers for immune sequencing clone quantification. TCRdb called the PCR reads again in MiXCR, with one record for every CDR3 protein. The sample lists around 470,000 distinct CDR3 sequences; around 21% were seen once. Sequenced input: naive CD8+ T cells from blood, with Jurkat cell RNA spiked in. Subset defined: FACS-sorted CD8+CD4-CCR7+CD45RA+ naive T cells. The source is a human donor in good health. Some libraries in this study had Jurkat cell RNA spiked in.

The chain carries TRBV11-2 and TRBJ2-3; D gene ambiguous. There are 15 residues in the CDR3. V dropped 5 bases and J dropped 1 base, with 13 bases sitting between them. From germline, CDR1 is SGHAT and CDR2 FQNNGV. The CDR3 DNA reads as TGTGCCAGCAGCCTTTATGTTAGTGGCACAGATACGCAGTATTTT. Its translation is CASSLYVSGTDTQYF. Using reference TRBV11-2 and TRBJ2-3 for the parts outside the CDR3, the full variable domain is EAGVAQSPRYKIIEKRQSVAFWCNPISGHATLYWYQQILGQGPKLLIQFQNNGVVDDSQLPKDRFSAERLKGVDSTLKIQPAKLEDSAVYLCASSLYVSGTDTQYFGPGTRLTVL.

The V gene is TRBV29-1, the J gene TRBJ2-7; D ambiguous. The germline V gene has CDR1 SQVTM and CDR2 ANQGSEA. Trimming pared 5 bases from V and 2 bases from J, leaving 16 bases between. This CDR3 contains 14 residues. The CDR3 DNA sequence: TGCAGCGTTCTACACAACCTTCCTACCTACGAGCAGTACTTC. Amino acid sequence: CSVLHNLPTYEQYF.

This clonotype was seen a handful of times. The chain is built from TRBV12-3 or TRBV12-4 and TRBJ1-2; the match to TRBD1 covers 10 bases. Trimming removed 6 bases from V and 4 bases from J; junction bases left unmatched: 23. This CDR3 comprises 20 residues. CDR3 amino acids: CASSYGTLGQGSLPGYGYTF. The CDR3 DNA follows: TGTGCCAGCAGCTACGGGACGTTGGGACAGGGGAGTCTACCTGGCTATGGCTACACCTTC.

This chain uses TRBV27 with TRBJ2-1; 12 nucleotides align to TRBD2. Germline CDR1 and CDR2: MNHEY and SMNVEV (reference sequence). The CDR3 is made up of 17 amino acids. V lost 4 bases and J lost 9; bases outside the gene matches: 13. CDR3 amino acids: CASSSLQTSGRVGEQFF. The CDR3 region has the DNA TGTGCCAGCAGTTCCCTCCAGACTAGCGGGAGAGTCGGTGAGCAGTTCTTC.

This clonotype showed up just a few times. J is TRBJ2-3 and V is TRBV19; no definite D call. The V gene's germline CDR1 is LNHDA and CDR2 SQIVND (reference sequence). The CDR3 is 17 residues long. The V gene lost 7 bases and the J gene lost 2 bases, with 22 bases spanning the gap. CDR3 residues: CASTPSGSRAVTDTQYF. The CDR3 region has the DNA TGTGCCAGTACCCCTTCGGGTAGCAGAGCAGTCACAGATACGCAGTATTTT.

As to this clonotype: A much larger clone lies one base from this, so it may be a read error. The chain has TRBV5-6 and TRBJ2-3; D might be TRBD1 (5 bases). Germline V gene data show CDR1 as SGHDT and CDR2 as YYEEEE. Trimming removed 2 bases from V and 2 bases from J, with 15 bases in between. This CDR3 is built from 16 residues. The CDR3 spells CASSFTLAGATDTQYF. In nucleotides, the CDR3 is TGTGCCAGCAGCTTTACACTGGCTGGGGCCACAGATACGCAGTATTTT.

The CDR3, as DNA: TGTGCCGGCCGGGGGAGGCAAGCGTCGGATACGCAGTATTTT. Its protein product is CAGRGRQASDTQYF. The rearrangement joins TRBV5-4 to TRBJ2-3; possibly TRBD2 for D (6 bases). Trimming removed 10 bases from V and 6 bases from J, with 21 bases in between. The CDR3 length is 14 residues. CDR1 and CDR2 from the germline V gene are SGHNT and YYREEE (reference sequence).

V usage is TRBV19 and J usage is TRBJ2-3, with TRBD2 matching 14 bases. The trim removed 0 bases at V and 4 bases at J, leaving 3 bases unmatched. Germline V lookup: CDR1 LNHDA, CDR2 SQIVND (reference sequence). The CDR3 is 17 amino acids. Here the CDR3 DNA reads TGTGCCAGTAGTATAGACGGGACTAGCGGGAGTGCAGATACGCAGTATTTT. Translated, it gives CASSIDGTSGSADTQYF.

Details on this clonotype: This may stem from a read error, because a much larger clone lies one nucleotide away. V is TRBV12-3 or TRBV12-4 and J is TRBJ1-5, with unresolved D. V lost 3 bases to trimming and J lost 7 bases, with 7 bases between them. The CDR3 extends over 12 amino acids. The CDR3 sequence: CASSFVAQPQHF. CDR3 coding DNA: TGTGCCAGCAGTTTCGTTGCCCAGCCCCAGCATTTT.

This clonotype was picked up a small number of times. This chain links TRBV14 with TRBJ1-2; 7 bases are shared with TRBD1. After removal of 5 bases from V and 3 bases from J, the junction contained 9 bases not matched to a gene. Germline loops: CDR1 SGHDN, CDR2 FVKESK. The CDR3 spans 15 residues. The CDR3 sequence is CASSKTGDGDYGYTF. As DNA, the CDR3 is TGTGCCAGCAGCAAAACAGGGGACGGTGACTATGGCTACACCTTC.

About this clonotype: A much larger clonotype is one base distant, so this may be a read error. J is TRBJ2-7 and V is TRBV7-2; 8 bases are shared with TRBD2. Looked up from germline, CDR1 is SGHTA and CDR2 is FQGNSA. The CDR3 loop spans 14 amino acids. CDR3 in amino acids: CVSSLTASGHEQYF. CDR3 DNA: TGTGTCAGCAGCTTAACCGCTAGCGGGCACGAGCAGTACTTC.

Turning to this clonotype: A read error may explain this, as a much larger clone is one base away. The chain employs TRBV9 and TRBJ2-2; perhaps TRBD1 as D (6 bases). Trimming took 2 bases from V and 0 from J, leaving 8 bases between them. Germline V gene lookup returns CDR1 SGDLS and CDR2 YYNGEE. The CDR3 consists of 15 residues. CDR3: CASSVGATNTGELFF. DNA of the CDR3: TGTGCCAGCAGCGTGGGGGCGACGAACACCGGGGAGCTGTTTTTT.

This clonotype was seen repeatedly, ten times or more. The chain uses TRBV19 and TRBJ1-5; tentative D call: TRBD1 (5 bases). Trimming pared 1 base from V and 9 bases from J, leaving 16 bases between. Germline V gene lookup returns CDR1 LNHDA and CDR2 SQIVND (reference sequence). CDR3 size: 15 residues. CDR3 amino acids: CASSIGGRGLWPQHF. The CDR3 region has the DNA TGTGCCAGTAGTATAGGGGGACGAGGTCTTTGGCCCCAGCATTTT. Based on the CDR3 plus reference TRBV19 and TRBJ1-5, the full variable domain is DGGITQSPKYLFRKEGQNVTLSCEQNLNHDAMYWYRQDPGQGLRLIYYSQIVNDFQKGDIAEGYSVSREKKESFPLTVTSAQKNPTAFYLCASSIGGRGLWPQHFGDGTRLSIL.